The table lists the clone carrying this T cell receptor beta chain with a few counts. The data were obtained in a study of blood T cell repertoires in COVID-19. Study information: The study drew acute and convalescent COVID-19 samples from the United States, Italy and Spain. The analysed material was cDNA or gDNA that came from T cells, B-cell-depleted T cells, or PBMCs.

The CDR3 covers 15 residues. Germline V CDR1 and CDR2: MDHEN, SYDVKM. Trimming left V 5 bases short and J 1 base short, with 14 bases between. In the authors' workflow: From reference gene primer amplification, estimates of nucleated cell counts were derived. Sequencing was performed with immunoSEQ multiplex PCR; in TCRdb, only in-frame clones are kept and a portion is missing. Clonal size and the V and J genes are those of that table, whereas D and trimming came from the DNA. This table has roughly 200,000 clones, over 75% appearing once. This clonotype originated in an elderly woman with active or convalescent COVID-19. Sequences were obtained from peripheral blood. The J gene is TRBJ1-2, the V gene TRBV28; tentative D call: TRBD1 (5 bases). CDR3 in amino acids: CASSLGHVFNYGYTF. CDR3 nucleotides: TGTGCCAGCAGTCTTGGACACGTTTTTAACTATGGCTACACCTTC.